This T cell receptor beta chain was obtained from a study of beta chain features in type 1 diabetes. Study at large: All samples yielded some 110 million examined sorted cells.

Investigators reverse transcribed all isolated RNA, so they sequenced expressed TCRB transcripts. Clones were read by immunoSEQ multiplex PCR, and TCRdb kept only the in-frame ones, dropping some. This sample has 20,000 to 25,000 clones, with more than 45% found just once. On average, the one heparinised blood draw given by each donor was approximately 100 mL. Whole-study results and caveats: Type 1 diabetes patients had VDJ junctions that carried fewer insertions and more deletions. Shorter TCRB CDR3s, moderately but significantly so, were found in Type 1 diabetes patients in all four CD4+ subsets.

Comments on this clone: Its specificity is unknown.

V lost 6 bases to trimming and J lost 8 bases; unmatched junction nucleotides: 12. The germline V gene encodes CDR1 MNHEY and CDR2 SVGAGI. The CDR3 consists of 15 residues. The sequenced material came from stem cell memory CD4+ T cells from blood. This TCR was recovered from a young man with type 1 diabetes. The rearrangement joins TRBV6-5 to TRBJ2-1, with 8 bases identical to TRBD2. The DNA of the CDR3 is TGTGCCAGCAGGCTGGGAGCCGGGGGGGCGCATGAGCAGTTCTTC. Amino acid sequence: CASRLGAGGAHEQFF.